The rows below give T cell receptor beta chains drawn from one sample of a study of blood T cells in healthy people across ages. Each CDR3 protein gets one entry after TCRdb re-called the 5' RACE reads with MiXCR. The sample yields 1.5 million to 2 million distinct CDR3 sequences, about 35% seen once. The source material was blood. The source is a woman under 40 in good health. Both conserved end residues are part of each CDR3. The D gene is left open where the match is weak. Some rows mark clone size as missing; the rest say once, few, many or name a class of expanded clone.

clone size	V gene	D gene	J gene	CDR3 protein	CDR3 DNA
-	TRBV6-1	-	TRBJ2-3	CASIHPGRDTQYF	TGTGCCAGCATCCACCCAGGGCGAGATACGCAGTATTTT
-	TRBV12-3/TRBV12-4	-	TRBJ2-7	CASSFQLISTGEQYF	TGTGCCAGCAGTTTCCAACTGATCTCTACGGGCGAGCAGTACTTC
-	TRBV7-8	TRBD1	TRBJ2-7	CASSLTTGGGSYEQYF	TGTGCCAGCAGCCTTACCACAGGGGGCGGCTCCTACGAGCAGTACTTC
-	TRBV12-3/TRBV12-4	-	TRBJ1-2	CASSTSRVYGYTF	TGTGCCAGCAGTACGAGCAGGGTCTATGGCTACACCTTC
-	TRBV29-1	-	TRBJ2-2	CSVVVGAGTGELFF	TGCAGCGTTGTTGTGGGAGCAGGAACCGGGGAGCTGTTTTTT
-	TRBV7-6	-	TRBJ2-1	CASQEGIEQFF	TGTGCCAGCCAAGAGGGTATTGAGCAGTTCTTC
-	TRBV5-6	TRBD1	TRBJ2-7	CASSSFTGAGEQYF	TGTGCCAGCAGCTCGTTCACAGGGGCTGGGGAGCAGTACTTC
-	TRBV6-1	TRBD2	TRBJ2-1	CASSEKRGGYNEQFF	TGTGCCAGCAGTGAAAAGCGGGGGGGCTACAATGAGCAGTTCTTC
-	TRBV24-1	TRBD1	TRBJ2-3	CATSDPGQHTQYF	TGTGCCACCAGTGACCCGGGACAGCATACGCAGTATTTT
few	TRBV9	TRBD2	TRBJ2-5	CASSRGGMPRETQYF	TGTGCCAGCAGCCGGGGGGGAATGCCACGCGAGACCCAGTACTTC
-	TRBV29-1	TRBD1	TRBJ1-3	CSVVDRARGNTIYF	TGCAGCGTTGTGGACAGGGCTAGAGGAAACACCATATATTTT
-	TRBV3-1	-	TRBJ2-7	CASSQDFVGVGDHEQYF	TGTGCCAGCAGCCAAGATTTTGTGGGAGTGGGGGACCACGAGCAGTACTTC
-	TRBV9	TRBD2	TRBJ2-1	CASSQGSGRAGEQFF	TGTGCCAGCAGTCAGGGCAGCGGGAGGGCCGGGGAGCAGTTCTTC
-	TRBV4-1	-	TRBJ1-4	CASSQDPLSGEKLFF	TGCGCCAGCAGCCAAGACCCTTTATCAGGTGAAAAACTGTTTTTT
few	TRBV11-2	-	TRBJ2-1	CASSHRLGNEQFF	TGTGCCAGCAGCCATCGGCTGGGCAATGAGCAGTTCTTC
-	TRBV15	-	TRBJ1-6	CATSRVRGPGNSPLHF	TGTGCCACCAGCAGAGTAAGGGGTCCGGGGAATTCACCCCTCCACTTT
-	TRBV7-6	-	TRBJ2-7	CASSLYSGIGHEQYF	TGTGCCAGCAGCTTATATTCCGGGATTGGCCACGAGCAGTACTTC
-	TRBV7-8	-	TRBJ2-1	CASSLAGSPSYNEQFF	TGTGCCAGCAGCTTAGCAGGTTCACCCTCCTACAATGAGCAGTTCTTC
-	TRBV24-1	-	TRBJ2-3	CATGVGLRPDTQYF	TGTGCCACCGGTGTCGGACTCCGCCCAGATACGCAGTATTTT
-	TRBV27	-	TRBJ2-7	CASSRQGSLGEQYF	TGTGCCAGCAGTCGGCAGGGGTCCCTCGGGGAGCAGTACTTC
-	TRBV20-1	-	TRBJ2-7	CSAIEEGYEQYF	TGCAGTGCTATAGAGGAAGGCTACGAGCAGTACTTC
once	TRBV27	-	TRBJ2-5	CACSSGETQYF	TGTGCCTGCAGTTCCGGGGAGACCCAGTACTTC
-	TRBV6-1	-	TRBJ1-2	CASSEPGHYGYTF	TGTGCCAGCAGCGAGCCGGGGCACTATGGCTACACCTTC
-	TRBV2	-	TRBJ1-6	CASSDRLNLHF	TGTGCCAGCAGTGACCGACTGAACCTCCACTTT
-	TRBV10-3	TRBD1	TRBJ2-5	CAIRSGTGKGETQYF	TGTGCCATCAGATCCGGGACAGGGAAGGGGGAGACCCAGTACTTC
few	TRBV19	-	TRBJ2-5	CATADVDQETQYF	TGTGCCACCGCGGACGTAGACCAAGAGACCCAGTACTTC
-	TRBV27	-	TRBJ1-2	CASSFTDGLYGYTF	TGTGCCAGCAGTTTCACCGACGGGCTCTATGGCTACACCTTC
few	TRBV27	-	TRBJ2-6	CASRILSGSGANVLTF	TGTGCCAGCAGGATACTGTCAGGCTCTGGGGCCAACGTCCTGACTTTC
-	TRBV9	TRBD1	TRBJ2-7	CASGPGTGLAEQYF	TGTGCCAGCGGCCCAGGGACAGGGCTCGCCGAGCAGTACTTC
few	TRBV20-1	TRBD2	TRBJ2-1	CSAEQLAGGPDEQFF	TGCAGTGCCGAGCAGCTAGCGGGGGGTCCCGATGAGCAGTTCTTC
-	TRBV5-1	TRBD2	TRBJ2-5	CANSSSGEETQYF	TGCGCCAACAGTTCTAGCGGGGAAGAGACCCAGTACTTC
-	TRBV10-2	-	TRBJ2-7	CASSERYRVHEQYF	TGCGCCAGCAGTGAACGCTACAGGGTCCACGAGCAGTACTTC
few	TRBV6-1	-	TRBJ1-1	CASSETRMNTEAFF	TGTGCCAGCAGTGAAACAAGAATGAACACTGAAGCTTTCTTT
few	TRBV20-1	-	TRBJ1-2	CSAPDRNPLLDGYTF	TGCAGTGCCCCCGACAGAAACCCACTATTAGATGGCTACACCTTC
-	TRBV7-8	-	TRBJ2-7	CASSLETGTTSGYEQYF	TGTGCCAGCAGCCTAGAGACCGGGACAACCAGCGGCTACGAGCAGTACTTC